The source of this T cell receptor (beta chain) is a study of T cells after yellow fever vaccination. About the research overall: SMART-Seq v4 Ultra Low Input prepared libraries from low-cell fractions.

Regarding the study as a whole: The secondary T-cell response peaked on day 5, not day 15, but was weaker.

The V gene end was trimmed by 4 bases and the J gene end by 10 bases; junction bases not matched to a gene: 11. The CDR3 is 15 amino acids. Germline assignment: CDR1 LNHDA and CDR2 SQIVND (reference sequence). In regard to this clonotype: Its cognate antigen is unknown.

MiXCR, run by TCRdb on the 5' RACE reads, gives a single entry per CDR3 protein. The sample carries just under 600,000 distinct CDR3 sequences, approximately 15% recorded once. This TCR came from a man between 25 and 39 years old who received the YFV17D yellow fever vaccine. Sequenced material: PBMCs, taken on the day of the yellow fever booster vaccination. This sequence joins TRBV19 and TRBJ2-1; TRBD1 matches 9 bases. CDR3 nucleotide sequence: TGTGCCAGTAGTAGGTGGGACAGGGAGTCCAGGGAGCAGTTCTTC. It yields the protein CASSRWDRESREQFF.